The 28 T cell receptor beta chains in this list originate from one sample, sequenced in a study of CD8+CD57+ T cells in acquired aplastic anemia. It was genomic DNA that served as the template for profiling TCR beta VDJ and CDR3. A single record per CDR3 protein comes from TCRdb applying MiXCR to the reads. The profile shows roughly 300,000 distinct CDR3 sequences, roughly three fifths of them singletons. The source material was sorted CD4+, CD8+, or CD8+CD57+ T cells (not recorded which) from PBMCs. The source of these receptors is a human donor with severe aplastic anemia or a healthy control (not recorded which).

Regarding this clonotype: It is unclear where the CDR3 begins or ends on the DNA, so no DNA is shown, and the CDR3 is as TCRdb lists it. The J gene is TRBJ2-3, the V gene TRBV12-3 or TRBV12-4; the table's D call TRBD2 went unverified against the DNA. The CDR3 length is 24 residues, termini included. This CDR3 reads CASSFYICSARGLAGVPSTDTQYF.

The chain carries TRBV7-8 and TRBJ2-7; no clear D gene. Per the germline V gene, CDR1 is SGHVS and CDR2 is FQNEAQ. V lost 1 base, J lost 2 bases, and 9 bases lay in between. This CDR3 is 14 amino acids long. This CDR3 reads CASSLGANAYEQYF. DNA for the CDR3: TGTGCCAGCAGCTTAGGGGCAAACGCCTACGAGCAGTACTTC.

Regarding this clonotype: It is likely a read error, because the conserved phenylalanine at the end of the CDR3 is missing. The V call is TRBV2, the J call TRBJ1-2, with D maybe TRBD1 (6 bases). Per germline, CDR1 SNHLY and CDR2 FYNNEI. The CDR3 covers 15 residues. The V end was cut by 4 bases, the J end by 2 bases, with 14 bases between. The CDR3 spells CASSASGGGNYGYTL. The DNA for the CDR3 is TGTGCCAGCAGTGCCTCCGGAGGGGGGAACTATGGCTACACCCTC.

The sample holds a few counts of this clonotype. The chain is built from TRBV7-8 and TRBJ2-1, with 8 bases aligning to TRBD2. The V and J ends lost 1 base and 2 bases, in that order; junction bases with no gene match: 10. Germline values: CDR1 SGHVS, CDR2 FQNEAQ. CDR3 length: 18 amino acids. This CDR3 reads CASSLVVQGGGTYNEQFF. CDR3 coding DNA: TGTGCCAGCAGCTTAGTCGTTCAGGGCGGGGGGACCTACAATGAGCAGTTCTTC.

Many counts were recorded for this clonotype. The chain uses TRBV5-8 and TRBJ2-7, with D perhaps TRBD1 or TRBD2 (5 bases each). This CDR3 is built from 16 residues. The ends were cut back, 0 bases at V and 2 bases at J, with 15 bases in the middle. Germline V lookup: CDR1 SGHTS, CDR2 YDEGEE. In DNA form, the CDR3 reads TGTGCCAGCAGCTTGGCCTCGGGGCAGGTTGCCTACGAGCAGTACTTC. Translation gives CASSLASGQVAYEQYF. Filled out from reference TRBV5-8 and TRBJ2-7, the complete variable domain reads EAGVTQSPTHLIKTRGQQATLRCSPISGHTSVYWYQQALGLGLQFLLWYDEGEERNRGNFPPRFSGRQFPNYSSELNVNALELEDSALYLCASSLASGQVAYEQYFGPGTRLTVT.

This clonotype is a singleton in its sample. This chain joins TRBV24-1 and TRBJ2-3; D is unresolved. Germline assignment: CDR1 KGHDR and CDR2 SFDVKD. Trimming removed 3 bases at V and 7 bases at J, with 13 bases between. This CDR3 is built from 14 residues. CDR3 DNA sequence: TGTGCCACCAGTGATATGGACGGCGCAAATACGCAGTATTTT. Translation: CATSDMDGANTQYF.

This clonotype came up many times. The chain has TRBV6-4 and TRBJ1-1; TRBD1 matches at 10 bases. Per the germline V gene, CDR1 is MRHNA and CDR2 is SNTAGT. V lost 4 bases and J lost 4; bases outside the gene matches: 15. The CDR3 is 18 amino acids. The CDR3 nucleotides are TGTGCCAGCAGTGCAATGGACAGGGGGAATCGACGATCCACTGAAGCTTTCTTT. Encoded protein: CASSAMDRGNRRSTEAFF.

V gene TRBV20-1 combines with J gene TRBJ2-7, with 9 bases matching TRBD1. CDR1 and CDR2 (germline): DFQATT, SNEGSKA (reference sequence). V trimming: 0 bases; J trimming: 5 bases; junction bases outside the gene matches: 14. This CDR3 has 17 residues. For the CDR3, the DNA is TGCAGTGCTAGAGACCTAAAGAGGACAGGGGTAGTCGACGAGCAGTACTTC. It encodes CSARDLKRTGVVDEQYF.

J is TRBJ1-6 and V is TRBV19; 10 bases are a match to TRBD1. The CDR3 totals 13 residues. V shed 9 bases and J 8 bases; nucleotides not matched to a gene: 4. Germline V gene lookup returns CDR1 LNHDA and CDR2 SQIVND (reference sequence). The CDR3 DNA is TGTGCCAGCGGGGGACAGGGGCATTCACCCCTCCACTTT. This sequence encodes CASGGQGHSPLHF.

The genes are TRBV10-3 and TRBJ1-1; no definite D call. Germline CDR1 is ENHRY and CDR2 is SYGVKD. V lost 5 bases and J 2 bases, leaving 9 bases between the germline ends. The length of the CDR3 is 13 residues. CDR3 loop: CAISPGPNTEAFF. CDR3 nucleotides: TGTGCCATCAGTCCAGGACCAAACACTGAAGCTTTCTTT.

This chain links TRBV20-1 with TRBJ1-5; D unresolved. V shed 0 bases and J shed 6 bases, with 9 bases lying between them. There are 13 residues in the CDR3. CDR1 is DFQATT and CDR2 is SNEGSKA in the germline V gene (reference sequence). The CDR3 nucleotides are TGCAGTGCTAGAGAGGCCGTCGGTCAGCCCCAGCATTTT. It translates to CSAREAVGQPQHF.

This clonotype was observed once. This chain connects TRBV10-3 to TRBJ2-3, with D hard to call. Trimming left V 0 bases short and J 6 bases short, with 7 bases between. The CDR3 is 13 amino acids. CDR1 ENHRY and CDR2 SYGVKD come from the germline V gene. CDR3 sequence reads: CAISESGLDTQYF. For the CDR3, the DNA is TGTGCCATCAGTGAGTCAGGGTTGGATACGCAGTATTTT.

The V call is TRBV2, the J call TRBJ1-1, with 8 bases aligning to TRBD1. Per germline, CDR1 SNHLY and CDR2 FYNNEI. V shed 11 bases and J 7 bases; nucleotides not matched to a gene: 12. The CDR3 contains 13 residues. Here the CDR3 DNA reads TGTGCCGGACAAGGACAGGGTCATCTTGAAGCTTTCTTT. This codes for CAGQGQGHLEAFF.

This clonotype has ten or more counts. V is TRBV7-8 and J is TRBJ1-6; TRBD1 aligns across 7 bases. The V gene end was trimmed by 2 bases and the J gene end by 16 bases; junction bases not matched to a gene: 8. CDR3 length: 13 residues. Germline V gives CDR1 SGHVS, CDR2 FQNEAQ. CDR3 DNA: TGTGCCAGCAGCTTAAGCCTTCCGGGACAGCTCCACTTT. Residues: CASSLSLPGQLHF.

Many counts were recorded for this clonotype. This chain connects TRBV20-1 to TRBJ2-5; possible D gene TRBD1, 7 bases. Germline-derived CDR1 and CDR2 are DFQATT and SNEGSKA (reference sequence). The CDR3 totals 16 residues. V was shortened by 3 bases and J by 3 bases, with 20 bases between the two germline ends. CDR3 protein: CSARDLDRAGKETQYF. The CDR3 DNA sequence: TGCAGTGCTAGGGACCTCGACAGGGCGGGGAAAGAGACCCAGTACTTC.

The chain uses TRBV19 and TRBJ1-2; no reliable D call. The length of the CDR3 is 13 residues. Germline lookup yields CDR1 LNHDA and CDR2 SQIVND (reference sequence). V was clipped by 10 bases and J by 0 bases, with 12 bases between them. The CDR3 sequence is CATNLSPNYGYTF. The CDR3 DNA reads TGTGCCACTAACCTAAGTCCTAACTATGGCTACACCTTC.

The CDR3 sequence is CASSLASGQAQYF. The CDR3 coding sequence is TGTGCCAGCAGCTTGGCTTCGGGACAGGCGCAGTATTTT. The chain is built from TRBV7-7 and TRBJ2-3, with TRBD1 matching 8 bases. CDR1 and CDR2 from the germline V gene are SSHAT and FNYEAQ (reference sequence). V lost 3 bases to trimming and J lost 10 bases; unmatched junction nucleotides: 6. This CDR3 comprises 13 residues.

The sample holds many counts of this clonotype. The J gene is TRBJ1-4, the V gene TRBV30, with unresolved D. The CDR3 totals 14 residues. Germline CDR1 GTSNPN, CDR2 SVGIG (reference sequence). With 1 base removed from V and 3 bases from J, the gap between germline ends came to 9 bases. The CDR3 DNA sequence: TGTGCCTGGAGTGACGACCGGTCTAATGAAAAACTGTTTTTT. Translation: CAWSDDRSNEKLFF.

The CDR3 loop reads CASRGAHTQYF. The DNA for the CDR3 is TGTGCCAGCCGGGGGGCCCATACGCAGTATTTT. The V gene is TRBV7-2, the J gene TRBJ2-3; possible D gene TRBD2, 7 bases. The CDR3 spans 11 residues. V gave up 8 bases and J gave up 7 bases, with 10 bases separating them. In germline, CDR1 is SGHTA, CDR2 FQGNSA.

This clonotype appeared once. Since a much larger clone is just one base distant, this may be a read error. Without the conserved terminal phenylalanine or tryptophan, this CDR3 likely stems from a read error. The V call is TRBV5-6, the J call TRBJ1-1, with D possibly being TRBD1 (6 bases). The V and J ends lost 2 bases and 6 bases respectively, with 17 bases between them. Germline V lookup: CDR1 SGHDT, CDR2 YYEEEE. The CDR3 length is 15 residues. The CDR3 protein is CASSFDRSLLSEAFL. The CDR3 DNA reads as TGTGCCAGCAGCTTTGACAGGTCTCTTCTCTCTGAAGCTTTCCTT.

J is TRBJ1-1 and V is TRBV29-1; D is unresolved. The length of the CDR3 is 12 residues. The V gene lost 3 bases and the J gene lost 1 base, with 6 bases spanning the gap. In germline, CDR1 is SQVTM, CDR2 ANQGSEA. The CDR3 region has the DNA TGCAGCGTTGATGAGAAGAACACTGAAGCTTTCTTT. It yields the protein CSVDEKNTEAFF.

As concerns this clonotype: This may be a read error: a much more frequent sequence differs by one nucleotide. J is TRBJ1-2 and V is TRBV5-1, with 7 bases aligning to TRBD1. CDR1 and CDR2 (germline): SGHRS, YFSETQ. The CDR3 is made up of 17 amino acids. The CDR3: CASSRLTYLGQPFSCTF. The DNA of the CDR3 is TGTGCCAGCAGCCGACTGACATATTTGGGACAGCCGTTCAGCTGCACCTTC.

This clonotype was seen ten or more times. V and J are TRBV9 and TRBJ2-2; D is ambiguous. V dropped 2 bases and J dropped 5 bases, with 10 bases sitting between them. Germline V gene data show CDR1 as SGDLS and CDR2 as YYNGEE. The CDR3 is made up of 14 amino acids. The DNA for the CDR3 is TGTGCCAGCAGCGTCGGGCAGCCAACCGGGGAGCTGTTTTTT. It is translated as CASSVGQPTGELFF.

The V gene is TRBV27, the J gene TRBJ2-7, with D possibly TRBD1 on 6 matching bases. This CDR3 is built from 13 residues. The V end was cut by 8 bases, the J end by 2 bases, with 13 bases between. The germline gives CDR1 MNHEY, CDR2 SMNVEV (reference sequence). The CDR3 sequence is CASLPGHAYEQYF. As DNA, the CDR3 is TGTGCCAGCTTACCGGGACACGCCTACGAGCAGTACTTC.

In DNA, the CDR3 is TGTGCCAGCAGCTTATGGATCCCACACTTT. Its protein product is CASSLWIPHF. This chain connects TRBV7-3 to TRBJ1-6; D remains unclear. This CDR3 comprises 10 residues. The V end was cut by 2 bases, the J end by 19 bases, with 9 bases between. Germline assignment: CDR1 SGHTA and CDR2 FQGTGA.

As concerns this clonotype: The CDR3 ends on some other residue instead of the conserved phenylalanine or tryptophan, so this is likely a read error. The DNA is left out, because the CDR3 cannot be placed on it with certainty; the CDR3 is given as TCRdb lists it. The rearrangement links TRBV7-6 to TRBJ2-3; the table's D call of TRBD2 was not tested on the DNA. Germline V gene data show CDR1 as SGHVS and CDR2 as FNYEAQ. Ends included, the CDR3 has 15 residues. The CDR3 sequence: CASSLAGTSWDTRYV.

The genes are TRBV15 and TRBJ1-4, with D possibly TRBD1 on 6 matching bases. The CDR3 is 13 residues long. V was trimmed by 5 bases and J by 2 bases, leaving 6 bases between them. CDR1 and CDR2 from the germline V gene are LNHNV and YYDKDF (reference sequence). CDR3 in amino acids: CATSQGTNEKLFF. In DNA form, the CDR3 reads TGTGCCACCAGCCAGGGGACTAATGAAAAACTGTTTTTT.

The chain links TRBV7-2 to TRBJ2-5, with TRBD2 identical over 8 bases. V was clipped by 1 base and J by 4 bases; unmatched bases: 8. Germline V CDR1 and CDR2: SGHTA, FQGNSA. The CDR3 totals 16 residues. CDR3 residues: CASSLVAAGEGETQYF. DNA of the CDR3: TGTGCCAGCAGCTTAGTAGCAGCGGGGGAAGGAGAGACCCAGTACTTC.